These 25 T cell receptor beta chains originate from one sample sequenced in a study of cytomegalovirus exposure and HLA in healthy donors. PCR involved 60 Vbeta and 13 Jbeta primers. Assay: immunoSEQ multiplex PCR; the TCRdb copy retains only in-frame clones and omits some. The sample contains roughly 180,000 clones, more than 60% of which appear only once. Sample: PBMCs. Receptors were obtained from a woman aged 25 to 45 in good health and CMV-seropositive.

The chain links TRBV5-1 to TRBJ2-3; a possible D gene is TRBD1 (6 bases). Germline V gene lookup returns CDR1 SGHRS and CDR2 YFSETQ. V dropped 0 bases and J dropped 2 bases, with 13 bases sitting between them. CDR3 size: 16 residues. CDR3 loop: CASSLERAGVTDTQYF. CDR3 DNA sequence: TGCGCCAGCAGCTTGGAGAGGGCAGGGGTCACAGATACGCAGTATTTT. The full variable domain, rest sourced from reference TRBV5-1 and TRBJ2-3, is KAGVTQTPRYLIKTRGQQVTLSCSPISGHRSVSWYQQTPGQGLQFLFEYFSETQRNKGNFPGRFSGRQFSNSRSEMNVSTLELGDSALYLCASSLERAGVTDTQYFGPGTRLTVL.

The genes are TRBV29-1 and TRBJ2-2; unclear D gene. V was trimmed by 4 bases and J by 6 bases, leaving 9 bases between them. CDR1 is SQVTM and CDR2 is ANQGSEA in the germline V gene. This CDR3 has 12 amino acids. The CDR3 reads CSVAVNPGELFF. CDR3 DNA: TGCAGCGTTGCGGTTAACCCCGGGGAGCTGTTTTTT.

V is TRBV28 and J is TRBJ2-7, with D uncertain. The V and J ends lost 3 bases and 5 bases respectively, with 2 bases between them. The germline gives CDR1 MDHEN, CDR2 SYDVKM. The CDR3 extends over 10 amino acids. The CDR3, as DNA: TGTGCCAGCAGTTTCAACGAGCAGTACTTC. Protein product: CASSFNEQYF.

The rearrangement uses TRBV5-6 and TRBJ2-7; possibly TRBD2 for D (6 bases). Germline-derived CDR1 and CDR2 are SGHDT and YYEEEE. V lost 4 bases to trimming and J lost 3 bases, with 14 bases between them. The CDR3 sequence is 14 residues long. The CDR3 protein is CASSTVAAYYEQYF. CDR3 in DNA: TGTGCCAGCAGCACTGTAGCGGCATACTACGAGCAGTACTTC. The full variable domain, completed using reference TRBV5-6 and TRBJ2-7, is DAGVTQSPTHLIKTRGQQVTLRCSPKSGHDTVSWYQQALGQGPQFIFQYYEEEERQRGNFPDRFSGHQFPNYSSELNVNALLLGDSALYLCASSTVAAYYEQYFGPGTRLTVT.

V gene TRBV7-6 combines with J gene TRBJ2-2; tentatively, D is TRBD1 (6 bases). Germline CDR1 SGHVS, CDR2 FNYEAQ. The CDR3 is made up of 14 amino acids. V gave up 5 bases and J gave up 3 bases, with 10 bases separating them. The CDR3 loop is CASSPRTDTGELFF. CDR3 coding DNA: TGTGCCAGCAGCCCCCGGACAGACACCGGGGAGCTGTTTTTT.

V is TRBV5-8 and J is TRBJ1-2; D possibly corresponds to TRBD1 (5 bases). This CDR3 region has 13 residues. CDR1 is SGHTS, CDR2 YDEGEE, per germline. V shed 0 bases and J shed 4 bases, with 7 bases lying between them. The CDR3 protein is CASSLAGVYGYTF. In DNA, the CDR3 is TGTGCCAGCAGCTTGGCGGGGGTCTATGGCTACACCTTC.

Only a few counts were recorded for this clone. This chain joins TRBV29-1 and TRBJ2-7, with 7 bases matching TRBD1. From germline, CDR1 is SQVTM and CDR2 ANQGSEA. This CDR3 spans 13 amino acids. Losses at the gene ends were 7 bases for V and 5 bases for J; bases not matched to a gene: 11. In DNA, the CDR3 is TGCAGCGCCTTTGTGAGACAGGGAAACGAGCAGTACTTC. Translation: CSAFVRQGNEQYF.

This chain uses TRBV5-1 with TRBJ2-3; D may be TRBD2 (7 bases). There are 16 residues in the CDR3. Trimming took off 0 bases at V and 5 bases at J, with 16 bases between the two ends. In germline, CDR1 is SGHRS, CDR2 YFSETQ. As DNA, the CDR3 is TGCGCCAGCAGCTTGGAGGGGGGGAGGGCCGGAGATACGCAGTATTTT. Translating it yields CASSLEGGRAGDTQYF.

This sequence joins TRBV5-4 and TRBJ1-2; perhaps TRBD1 as D (5 bases). The CDR3 extends over 14 amino acids. The V end was cut by 2 bases, the J end by 4 bases, with 12 bases between. Germline CDR1 SGHNT, CDR2 YYREEE (reference sequence). CDR3 in amino acids: CASSFSGSGYGYTF. The CDR3, as DNA: TGTGCCAGCAGCTTTTCAGGGTCAGGCTATGGCTACACCTTC.

The chain is built from TRBV28 and TRBJ2-1; 9 bases align to TRBD2. Losses at the gene ends were 5 bases for V and 7 bases for J; bases not matched to a gene: 9. This CDR3 has 15 residues. Germline V gives CDR1 MDHEN, CDR2 SYDVKM. The CDR3 coding sequence is TGTGCCAGCAGTGTGACTAGCGGAGTTTGGAATGAGCAGTTCTTC. Protein: CASSVTSGVWNEQFF.

CDR3: CASSVTSASYEQYF. The CDR3 coding sequence is TGTGCCAGCAGTGTGACTAGCGCCTCCTACGAGCAGTACTTC. The chain joins TRBV9 to TRBJ2-7; 8 bases are shared with TRBD2. This CDR3 contains 14 residues. Per the germline V gene, CDR1 is SGDLS and CDR2 is YYNGEE. V shed 5 bases and J 0 bases; nucleotides not matched to a gene: 4.

CDR3 region: CASSLGTILAGNEQFF. In DNA form, the CDR3 reads TGTGCCAGCAGCTTAGGGACGATACTAGCGGGCAATGAGCAGTTCTTC. V usage is TRBV11-3 and J usage is TRBJ2-1, with 9 bases identical to TRBD2. J lost 6 bases, V lost 1 base, and 7 bases had no gene match. This CDR3 region has 16 residues. Looked up from germline, CDR1 is SGHNT and CDR2 is YENEEA.

This sequence joins TRBV6-1 and TRBJ2-5; TRBD2 matches 13 bases. The J segment lost 4 bases and the V segment lost 0 bases, leaving 2 bases of the junction unmatched. The CDR3 runs to 16 residues. Germline values: CDR1 MNHNS, CDR2 SASEGT. The CDR3, as DNA: TGTGCCAGCAGTGAAGCTGGACTAGCGGGAGTAGAGACCCAGTACTTC. The encoded protein is CASSEAGLAGVETQYF.

The CDR3 region is CASSGTGQGAFYEQYF. In DNA, the CDR3 is TGTGCCAGCAGTGGGACCGGACAGGGGGCTTTTTACGAGCAGTACTTC. The V and J genes are TRBV6-1 and TRBJ2-7, with 11 nucleotides matching TRBD1. The CDR3 consists of 16 residues. With 4 bases clipped from V and 4 bases from J, the junction kept 9 bases outside the gene matches. CDR1 and CDR2 from the germline V gene are MNHNS and SASEGT.

The chain is built from TRBV29-1 and TRBJ2-3; a weak D match, TRBD1 (5 bases). V gave up 4 bases and J gave up 2 bases, with 13 bases separating them. Per germline, CDR1 SQVTM and CDR2 ANQGSEA. The CDR3 sequence is 14 residues long. For the CDR3, the DNA is TGCAGCGTTGGACGGCAGGGAAACACAGATACGCAGTATTTT. Protein sequence: CSVGRQGNTDTQYF.

The chain uses TRBV5-4 and TRBJ2-1; TRBD2 agrees at 12 bases. CDR1 and CDR2 from the germline V gene are SGHNT and YYREEE (reference sequence). There are 16 residues in the CDR3. Trimming took 1 base from V and 9 from J; bases not matched to a gene: 8. The CDR3 protein is CASSLQRLAGVGEQFF. CDR3 nucleotide sequence: TGTGCCAGCAGCTTGCAGAGACTAGCGGGAGTGGGTGAGCAGTTCTTC.

This clone has only one observation. This chain joins TRBV5-1 and TRBJ1-2, with D possibly matching TRBD1 (5 bases). CDR1 and CDR2 from the germline V gene are SGHRS and YFSETQ. With 4 bases removed from V and 4 bases from J, the gap between germline ends came to 14 bases. This CDR3 contains 14 residues. The DNA of the CDR3 is TGCGCCAGCAGCCTCGCCCAGGGTGGCTATGGCTACACCTTC. Its protein product is CASSLAQGGYGYTF.

The chain carries TRBV11-1 and TRBJ2-7; 9 bases map to TRBD2. After removal of 2 bases from V and 3 bases from J, the junction contained 8 bases not matched to a gene. In germline, CDR1 is SGHAT, CDR2 FQDESV (reference sequence). The CDR3 sequence is 16 residues long. CDR3 in DNA: TGTGCCAGCAGCTTAACTAGCGGGCTATCCGTCTACGAGCAGTACTTC. Its protein product is CASSLTSGLSVYEQYF.

The chain has TRBV7-2 and TRBJ2-3; 8 bases line up with TRBD1. There are 16 residues in the CDR3. V shed 4 bases and J 4 bases; nucleotides not matched to a gene: 10. Germline CDR1 SGHTA, CDR2 FQGNSA. The CDR3, as DNA: TGTGCCAGCAGCTATGACAGGGGCCTAGTCGCAGATACGCAGTATTTT. Protein sequence: CASSYDRGLVADTQYF.

This clone has just one count. The chain employs TRBV6-6 and TRBJ2-2, with D possibly being TRBD1 (7 bases). The ends were cut back, 5 bases at V and 4 bases at J, with 11 bases in the middle. This CDR3 comprises 14 residues. Looked up from germline, CDR1 is MNHNY and CDR2 is SVGAGI (reference sequence). The CDR3 loop reads CASSTQGGTGELFF. DNA of the CDR3: TGTGCCAGCAGTACGCAGGGGGGCACCGGGGAGCTGTTTTTT.

The chain recombines TRBV6-4 with TRBJ2-1, with TRBD2 matching over 8 bases. V shed 5 bases and J 1 base; nucleotides not matched to a gene: 4. This CDR3 contains 15 residues. Germline CDR1 MRHNA, CDR2 SNTAGT. CDR3 DNA sequence: TGTGCCAGCAGTAGCGGGAGTGGTTCCTACAATGAGCAGTTCTTC. Its protein is CASSSGSGSYNEQFF.

The chain recombines TRBV10-3 with TRBJ1-2; TRBD1 might be the D (6 bases). The CDR3 is 13 residues long. V was pared by 3 bases and J by 2 bases, with 7 bases between. Germline values: CDR1 ENHRY, CDR2 SYGVKD. The CDR3 DNA follows: TGTGCCATCAGTGAAGACAGGAACTATGGCTACACCTTC. It translates to CAISEDRNYGYTF.

The chain couples TRBV6-5 to TRBJ1-3; a possible D gene is TRBD1 (5 bases). Germline values: CDR1 MNHEY, CDR2 SVGAGI. V dropped 7 bases and J dropped 0 bases, with 13 bases sitting between them. The CDR3 spans 15 residues. The CDR3 protein is CASTPRDYSGNTIYF. CDR3 sequence (DNA): TGTGCCAGCACCCCTAGGGACTACTCTGGAAACACCATATATTTT.

The chain has TRBV7-8 and TRBJ2-7, with D uncertain. Germline V gene data show CDR1 as SGHVS and CDR2 as FQNEAQ. V shed 5 bases and J shed 1 base, with 9 bases lying between them. This CDR3 region has 13 residues. CDR3 nucleotides: TGTGCCAGCAGCGTACAGAATTCCTACGAGCAGTACTTC. Protein: CASSVQNSYEQYF.

The CDR3 DNA follows: TGCAGCGTTGAAAGGCTAGCGGGGAGCACAGATACGCAGTATTTT. As protein: CSVERLAGSTDTQYF. The chain is built from TRBV29-1 and TRBJ2-3; the match to TRBD2 covers 9 bases. V lost 2 bases and J lost 0; bases outside the gene matches: 3. The CDR3 is 15 residues long. Germline lookup yields CDR1 SQVTM and CDR2 ANQGSEA.